The rows below give T cell receptor beta chains drawn from one sample of a study of monozygotic twins with inflammatory bowel disease. TCRdb reprocessed the 5' RACE reads and keeps a single row for each CDR3 protein, giving no DNA. This repertoire comprises over 200,000 distinct CDR3 sequences; its ten largest clones make up roughly 1.5%. Sequenced: blood. These receptors were taken from a human donor with ulcerative colitis or Crohn's disease, or a healthy co-twin of an affected twin (not recorded which). Each CDR3 is given with its conserved first and last residue. Each record gives: J gene, V gene, CDR3 protein.

TRBJ1-5 TRBV5-6 CASSLAGPWSNQPQHF
TRBJ2-3 TRBV20-1 CSARQVQGTDTQYF
TRBJ2-1 TRBV12-3/TRBV12-4 CASSQIQGYNEQFF
TRBJ1-1 TRBV27 CASRWTGGGTEAFF
TRBJ1-1 TRBV6-2/TRBV6-3 CASSATGAVGTEAFF
TRBJ1-1 TRBV6-5 CASSYSGYTEAFF
TRBJ2-1 TRBV6-2/TRBV6-3 CASSYPERGGLSSYNEQFF
TRBJ2-3 TRBV4-1 CASSQRAGSAQDTQYF
TRBJ2-2 TRBV3-1 CASSPPKVGIREELFF
TRBJ1-2 TRBV27 CASSHGDGEIYGYTF
TRBJ2-7 TRBV10-3 CAIRGAGDPYEQYF
TRBJ1-2 TRBV15 CATGRQGGDYGYTF
TRBJ2-6 TRBV5-1 CASSLLQGYDPTQIGANVLTF
TRBJ1-2 TRBV12-3/TRBV12-4 CASSLSWGVGGYTF
TRBJ2-5 TRBV2 CASRAFVPSGTQYF
TRBJ2-2 TRBV12-5 CASGLAQGRANTGELFF
TRBJ1-6 TRBV7-9 CASSPWTGINSPLHF
TRBJ1-1 TRBV29-1 CSVEDQTGLMVGTEAFF
TRBJ1-1 TRBV5-1 CASSLYGRSDTEAFF
TRBJ2-2 TRBV5-1 CASTQQGAGTGELFF
TRBJ1-4 TRBV12-3/TRBV12-4 CASGVQAPEEKLFF
TRBJ2-2 TRBV7-3 CASSSPNTGELFF
TRBJ2-2 TRBV5-1 CASSPGQPGELFF
TRBJ1-1 TRBV19 CASRPSSVMNTEAFF
TRBJ2-1 TRBV7-2 CASSLAASGGYDEQFF
TRBJ2-1 TRBV24-1 CATSEPSSGTYNEQFF